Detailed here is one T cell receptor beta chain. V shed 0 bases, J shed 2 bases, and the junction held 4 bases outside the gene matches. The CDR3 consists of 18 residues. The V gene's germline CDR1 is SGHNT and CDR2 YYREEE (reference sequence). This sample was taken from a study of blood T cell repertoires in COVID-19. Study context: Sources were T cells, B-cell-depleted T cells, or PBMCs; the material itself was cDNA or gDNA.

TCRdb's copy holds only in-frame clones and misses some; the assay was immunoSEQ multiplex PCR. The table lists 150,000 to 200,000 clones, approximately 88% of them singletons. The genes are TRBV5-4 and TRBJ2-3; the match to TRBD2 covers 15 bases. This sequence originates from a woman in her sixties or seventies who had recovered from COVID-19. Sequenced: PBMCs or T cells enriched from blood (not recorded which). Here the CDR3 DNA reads TGTGCCAGCAGCTTGGGGACTAGCGGGAGGGGAGTCACAGATACGCAGTATTTT. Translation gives CASSLGTSGRGVTDTQYF.